Below, 5 T cell receptor beta chains from the same sample are listed, as sequenced in a study of blood T cell repertoires in COVID-19. Profiling relied on immunoSEQ multiplex PCR, and the TCRdb table lists in-frame clones only, not all of them. The sample carries roughly 53,000 clones, under 90% recorded once. Sequencing was done on a sample of peripheral blood. These receptors were collected from a human donor in a cohort sampled during active COVID-19.

The chain employs TRBV18 and TRBJ2-5, with 8 bases that match TRBD1. This CDR3 spans 16 amino acids. The junction had 13 bases not matched to a gene; V was cut back by 6 bases and J by 4 bases. Looked up from germline, CDR1 is KGHSH and CDR2 is LQKENI. In DNA, the CDR3 is TGTGCCAGCTCTCCTGGGACAGGCGAACGGACAGAGACCCAGTACTTC. Protein: CASSPGTGERTETQYF.

The rearrangement uses TRBV5-1 and TRBJ1-1, with D possibly matching TRBD1 (6 bases). Deletions cut 4 bases from V and 12 bases from J, with 34 bases between. The CDR3 is 18 amino acids. CDR1 SGHRS and CDR2 YFSETQ come from the germline V gene. The CDR3 protein is CASSRVGGINRAFPDSFF. The CDR3 DNA reads TGCGCCAGCAGCCGGGTGGGTGGGATAAACAGGGCCTTTCCTGATTCTTTCTTT. The variable domain in full, with the rest retrieved from reference TRBV5-1 and TRBJ1-1, is KAGVTQTPRYLIKTRGQQVTLSCSPISGHRSVSWYQQTPGQGLQFLFEYFSETQRNKGNFPGRFSGRQFSNSRSEMNVSTLELGDSALYLCASSRVGGINRAFPDSFFGQGTRLTVV.

The chain is built from TRBV5-1 and TRBJ2-3; 14 positions match TRBD2. This CDR3 comprises 17 residues. Germline CDR1 and CDR2: SGHRS and YFSETQ. V gave up 4 bases and J gave up 6 bases; unmatched junction bases: 10. The CDR3 loop reads CASSPGTSGGPLDTQYF. CDR3 coding DNA: TGCGCCAGCAGCCCGGGGACTAGCGGGGGTCCACTGGATACGCAGTATTTT.

This clone has just one count. The chain combines TRBV19 with TRBJ2-7; 7 bases match TRBD2. V shed 3 bases, J shed 2 bases, and the junction held 4 bases outside the gene matches. The CDR3 covers 14 residues. Germline assignment: CDR1 LNHDA and CDR2 SQIVND (reference sequence). DNA for the CDR3: TGTGCCAGTAGTATTAGGCTAGCGGCCTACGAGCAGTACTTC. Its protein product is CASSIRLAAYEQYF.

This rearrangement joins TRBV13 to TRBJ2-3, with 10 bases identical to TRBD2. The CDR3 consists of 16 residues. The V and J ends lost 6 bases and 2 bases, in that order; junction bases with no gene match: 8. Germline values: CDR1 PRHDT, CDR2 FYEKMQ (reference sequence). CDR3 bases: TGTGCCAGCAGTACTTCTAGCGGGGGACTCACAGATACGCAGTATTTT. Translating gives CASSTSSGGLTDTQYF.